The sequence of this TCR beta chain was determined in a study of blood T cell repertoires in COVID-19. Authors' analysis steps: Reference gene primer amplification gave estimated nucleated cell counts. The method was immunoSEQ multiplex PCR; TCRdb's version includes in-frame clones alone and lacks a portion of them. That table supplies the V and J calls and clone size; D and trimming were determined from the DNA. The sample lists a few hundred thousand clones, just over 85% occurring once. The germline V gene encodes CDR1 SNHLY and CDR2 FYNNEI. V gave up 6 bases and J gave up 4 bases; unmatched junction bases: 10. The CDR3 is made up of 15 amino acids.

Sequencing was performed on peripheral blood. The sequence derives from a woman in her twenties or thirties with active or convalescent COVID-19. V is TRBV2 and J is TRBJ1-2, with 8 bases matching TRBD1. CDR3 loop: CASSPTRTGSYGYTF. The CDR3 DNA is TGTGCCAGCAGCCCAACCAGGACAGGGAGCTATGGCTACACCTTC.